In this sample, the clone carrying this TCR beta chain turned up many times. Per germline, CDR1 MDHEN and CDR2 SYDVKM. V gave up 2 bases and J gave up 4 bases, with 6 bases separating them. The CDR3 spans 13 residues. The source of the sample is a study of T cells in Graves' hyperthyroidism and ophthalmopathy. The source material, RNA transcripts, was used to amplify TCR beta CDR3 regions. HTBI primers were the set used in a first-round RT-PCR of the TCR CDR3. TCRdb recomputed calls from the multiplex PCR reads with MiXCR, one row per CDR3 protein. The table includes a few hundred thousand distinct CDR3 sequences, about 18% detected once.

This TCR came from a woman in her late teens or twenties with Graves' hyperthyroidism. The sample taken for sequencing was blood. This rearrangement joins TRBV28 to TRBJ1-3; D is possibly TRBD1 (5 bases). CDR3 coding DNA: TGTGCCAGCAGTTTAGGGGCCGGAAACACCATATATTTT. The encoded protein is CASSLGAGNTIYF.